Sequencing of this T cell receptor (beta chain) was carried out in a study of STAT5B mutations in CD4+ large granular lymphocyte leukemia. Whole-study results and caveats: 8/27 top patient clones versus 2/35 control clones were TRBV06-family. CD4-sorted patient repertoires seemed more clonal than healthy CD4+ repertoires. About a quarter of private leukemic clonotypes occurred rarely in other patients' non-leukemic repertoires.

The V gene end was trimmed by 0 bases and the J gene end by 5 bases; junction bases not matched to a gene: 15. Germline values: CDR1 SGHNT, CDR2 YYREEE (reference sequence). This CDR3 is built from 20 residues. Sequencing used immunoSEQ multiplex PCR; TCRdb keeps in-frame clones, though not all of them. Of 23,000 or so clones in the sample, about 80% were seen once. For this clone: Its antigen remains unidentified.

This receptor was identified in a human donor in good health. The material sequenced was CD4+ T cells from blood buffy coats. The chain has TRBV5-4 and TRBJ2-5, with TRBD2 matching over 14 bases. As DNA, the CDR3 is TGTGCCAGCAGCTTGGAGGCCTGGGGGACTAGCGGGAGTACGCGGGAGACCCAGTACTTC. It yields the protein CASSLEAWGTSGSTRETQYF.